These 22 T cell receptor beta chains share one sample of origin, sequenced in a study of T-cell memory formation after mild COVID-19. TCRdb re-called the 5' RACE reads with MiXCR, one entry per CDR3 protein. The repertoire holds hundreds of thousands of distinct CDR3 sequences, 25% to 30% seen once, with approximately 13% in the top ten. Sequencing was done on a sample of PBMCs or a T cell subset sorted from them (not recorded which). The receptors derive from an adult woman who had mild COVID-19 (a few samples of this study predate the infection). Cell type and time point are not known.

In nucleotides, the CDR3 is TGTGCCAGCAGCTTGGTGACTAGCGGGACTAGCACAGATACGCAGTATTTT. This sequence encodes CASSLVTSGTSTDTQYF. The V call is TRBV7-8, the J call TRBJ2-3; 11 nucleotides agree with TRBD2. The CDR3 consists of 17 residues. Germline assignment: CDR1 SGHVS and CDR2 FQNEAQ. J lost 0 bases, V lost 3 bases, and 5 bases had no gene match.

The J gene is TRBJ2-7, the V gene TRBV12-3 or TRBV12-4, with D perhaps matching TRBD2 (6 bases). Trimming removed 10 bases at V and 1 base at J, with 14 bases between. The CDR3 runs to 13 residues. The CDR3 reads CAIGGQGSYEQYF. The CDR3 DNA follows: TGTGCCATCGGAGGGCAAGGGTCCTACGAGCAGTACTTC.

This clonotype occurred a few times. The chain combines TRBV4-1 with TRBJ2-1; a possible D gene is TRBD2 (6 bases). The CDR3 has 16 residues. The V gene's germline CDR1 is MGHRA and CDR2 YSYEKL. Trimming removed 1 base at V and 4 bases at J, with 14 bases between. The CDR3 nucleotides read TGCGCCAGCAGCCAAGGGGGCGGGACGAAGTACAATGAGCAGTTCTTC. This encodes CASSQGGGTKYNEQFF.

This clonotype was counted between two and nine times. The chain couples TRBV20-1 to TRBJ2-5, with D uncertain. The V end was cut by 4 bases, the J end by 5 bases, with 17 bases between. The CDR3 loop spans 14 amino acids. Per germline, CDR1 DFQATT and CDR2 SNEGSKA (reference sequence). The CDR3 protein is CSATSMAVRETQYF. CDR3 DNA: TGCAGTGCTACCTCCATGGCGGTTCGGGAGACCCAGTACTTC.

The J gene is TRBJ2-1, the V gene TRBV10-3; TRBD2 matches 10 bases. V dropped 1 base and J dropped 8; count of bases not matched to a gene: 17. Per the germline V gene, CDR1 is ENHRY and CDR2 is SYGVKD. CDR3 length: 19 amino acids. The CDR3 coding sequence is TGTGCCATCAGTGAGTGGACTAGCGGCCTTTCCATTGGGTTGTATGAGCAGTTCTTC. Translated, it gives CAISEWTSGLSIGLYEQFF.

This clonotype was counted between two and nine times. This sequence joins TRBV20-1 and TRBJ1-1; D is uncertain. This CDR3 contains 12 residues. V lost 7 bases and J lost 1, with 10 bases in between. From germline, CDR1 is DFQATT and CDR2 SNEGSKA (reference sequence). The CDR3 bases are TGCAGTGGGCAGAGAGGGAACACTGAAGCTTTCTTT. It codes for CSGQRGNTEAFF.

The chain combines TRBV29-1 with TRBJ2-3, with 8 bases matching TRBD1. The germline gives CDR1 SQVTM, CDR2 ANQGSEA. The ends lost 6 bases at V and 2 bases at J; junction bases unmatched: 7. CDR3 size: 14 residues. As DNA, the CDR3 is TGCAGCGTAAGAGGACAGGGTCCCACAGATACGCAGTATTTT. It is translated as CSVRGQGPTDTQYF.

The V gene is TRBV6-2 or TRBV6-3, the J gene TRBJ2-7; D possibly uses TRBD1 or TRBD2 (5 bases each). Trimming took off 2 bases at V and 2 bases at J, with 16 bases between the two ends. The CDR3 is made up of 16 amino acids. The germline V gene encodes CDR1 MNHEY and CDR2 SVGEGT. The CDR3 DNA is TGTGCCAGCAGTTACGATGGGACGGCCGGGCCCTACGAGCAGTACTTC. Translated, it gives CASSYDGTAGPYEQYF.

The chain employs TRBV6-1 and TRBJ2-5; the D gene could be TRBD1 or TRBD2 (5 bases each). From germline, CDR1 is MNHNS and CDR2 SASEGT. There are 12 residues in the CDR3. The germline V and J ends were trimmed by 9 bases and 3 bases, with 11 bases remaining between them. CDR3 nucleotide sequence: TGTGCCAGTGAGGGGTTCGAAGAGACCCAGTACTTC. It codes for CASEGFEETQYF.

There are a few counts of this clonotype. This chain uses TRBV7-8 with TRBJ2-7; 11 bases align to TRBD2. The junction had 6 bases not matched to a gene; V was cut back by 1 base and J by 4 bases. In germline, CDR1 is SGHVS, CDR2 FQNEAQ. This CDR3 spans 16 amino acids. CDR3 sequence: CASSLGTSGSAYEQYF. DNA of the CDR3: TGTGCCAGCAGCTTAGGAACTAGCGGGAGTGCGTACGAGCAGTACTTC.

The table lists this clonotype with a few counts. This sequence joins TRBV2 and TRBJ1-5; D perhaps matches TRBD1 (5 bases). V dropped 2 bases and J dropped 3 bases, with 11 bases sitting between them. The V gene's germline CDR1 is SNHLY and CDR2 FYNNEI. CDR3 length: 15 amino acids. Here the CDR3 DNA reads TGTGCCAGCAGTGAAATGGGGCAGATCAATCAGCCCCAGCATTTT. Translating gives CASSEMGQINQPQHF.

This clonotype was seen many times. The chain employs TRBV3-1 and TRBJ2-7; 10 bases map to TRBD2. Germline CDR1 LGHDT, CDR2 YNNKEL (reference sequence). V gave up 4 bases and J gave up 3 bases; unmatched junction bases: 0. This CDR3 region has 13 residues. CDR3 DNA sequence: TGTGCCAGCAGCCGGACTAGCGGCTACGAGCAGTACTTC. Translation gives CASSRTSGYEQYF.

V is TRBV5-1 and J is TRBJ1-2; 9 bases are a match to TRBD1. Germline loops: CDR1 SGHRS, CDR2 YFSETQ. The V gene end was trimmed by 3 bases and the J gene end by 4 bases; junction bases not matched to a gene: 7. The CDR3 is 15 amino acids. The CDR3 here is CASSWGQGPFYGYTF. CDR3 sequence (DNA): TGCGCCAGCAGCTGGGGACAGGGACCCTTCTATGGCTACACCTTC.

This clonotype was seen more than once but under ten times. The chain is built from TRBV7-2 and TRBJ1-2; maybe TRBD1 (6 bases). Germline loops: CDR1 SGHTA, CDR2 FQGNSA. Deletions cut 5 bases from V and 4 bases from J, with 20 bases between. CDR3 size: 16 residues. The CDR3 region has the DNA TGTGCCAGCAGCCCACATGGGGGGGGCTTTGGCTATGGCTACACCTTC. The encoded protein is CASSPHGGGFGYGYTF.

V is TRBV11-3 and J is TRBJ2-5; D not certain. Germline loops: CDR1 SGHNT, CDR2 YENEEA. Trimming shortened V by 6 bases and J by 5 bases, and 13 bases separated the two germline ends. The CDR3 length is 13 residues. The CDR3 loop is CASRGQGVETQYF. CDR3 DNA sequence: TGTGCCAGCAGGGGCCAAGGAGTGGAGACCCAGTACTTC.

This chain connects TRBV7-6 to TRBJ1-1; D remains unclear. CDR3 length: 13 residues. V lost 7 bases to trimming and J lost 4 bases, with 13 bases between them. CDR1 is SGHVS, CDR2 FNYEAQ, per germline. CDR3 coding DNA: TGTGCCAGCAACCTTGGGGAGGGCACTGAAGCTTTCTTT. This encodes CASNLGEGTEAFF.

The chain couples TRBV18 to TRBJ2-1, with D perhaps TRBD1 or TRBD2 (5 bases each). V was pared by 0 bases and J by 0 bases, with 6 bases between. CDR1 and CDR2 from the germline V gene are KGHSH and LQKENI. The CDR3 extends over 15 amino acids. CDR3 residues: CASSPPRGSYNEQFF. In DNA, the CDR3 is TGTGCCAGCTCACCACCGAGGGGCTCCTACAATGAGCAGTTCTTC.

The chain is built from TRBV24-1 and TRBJ2-3; tentative D call: TRBD2 (5 bases). Germline values: CDR1 KGHDR, CDR2 SFDVKD. CDR3 length: 12 amino acids. Trimming cost V 6 bases and J 4 bases, with 7 bases left between them. Here the CDR3 DNA reads TGTGCCACCAGTACGGGATCAGATACGCAGTATTTT. As protein: CATSTGSDTQYF.

The J gene is TRBJ2-1, the V gene TRBV6-5; tentative D call: TRBD2 (5 bases). The length of the CDR3 is 15 residues. CDR1 and CDR2 (germline): MNHEY, SVGAGI. V was shortened by 8 bases and J by 5 bases, with 19 bases between the two germline ends. The CDR3 DNA reads TGTGCCAGCGCGGGCGCGGGCCGGGTAAACAATGAGCAGTTCTTC. It translates to CASAGAGRVNNEQFF.

The chain links TRBV20-1 to TRBJ2-7; no definite D call. V lost 3 bases to trimming and J lost 0 bases, with 15 bases between them. The CDR3 has 15 amino acids. Germline assignment: CDR1 DFQATT and CDR2 SNEGSKA (reference sequence). The CDR3 DNA sequence: TGCAGTGCTAGCGCGCAGGTGGGCCACTCCTACGAGCAGTACTTC. Protein sequence: CSASAQVGHSYEQYF.

This clonotype appeared a few times. The chain joins TRBV20-1 to TRBJ1-1; D unclear. V was clipped by 4 bases and J by 0 bases, with 9 bases between them. This CDR3 has 13 amino acids. CDR1 and CDR2 (germline): DFQATT, SNEGSKA (reference sequence). The CDR3 bases are TGCAGTGCTAACGCAGCTATGAACACTGAAGCTTTCTTT. Amino acids: CSANAAMNTEAFF.

The chain recombines TRBV4-3 with TRBJ2-1; tentatively, D is TRBD2 (7 bases). V was cut by 6 bases and J by 2 bases, with 17 bases left in between. The CDR3 runs to 16 residues. CDR1 and CDR2 (germline): LGHNA, YSLEER. CDR3 loop: CASSLRGAGPYNEQFF. In DNA, the CDR3 is TGCGCCAGCAGTCTCAGGGGAGCGGGACCCTACAATGAGCAGTTCTTC.